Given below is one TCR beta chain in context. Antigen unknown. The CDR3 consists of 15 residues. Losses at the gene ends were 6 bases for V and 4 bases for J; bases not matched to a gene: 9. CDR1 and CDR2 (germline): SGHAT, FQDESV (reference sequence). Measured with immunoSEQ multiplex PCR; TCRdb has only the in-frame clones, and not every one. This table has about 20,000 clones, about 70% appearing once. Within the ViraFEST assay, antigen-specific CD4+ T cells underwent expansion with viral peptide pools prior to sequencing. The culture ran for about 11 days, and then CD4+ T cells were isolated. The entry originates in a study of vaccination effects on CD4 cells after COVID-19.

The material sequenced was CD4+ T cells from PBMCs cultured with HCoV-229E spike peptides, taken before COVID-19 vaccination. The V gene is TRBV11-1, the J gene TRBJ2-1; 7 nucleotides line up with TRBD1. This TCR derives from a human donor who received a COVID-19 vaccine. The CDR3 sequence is CASRKDRELYNEQFF. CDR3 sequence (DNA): TGTGCCAGCAGAAAAGACAGGGAATTATACAATGAGCAGTTCTTC.